This passage covers 9 T cell receptor beta chains from one sample sequenced in a study of beta chain features in type 1 diabetes. The investigators reverse transcribed all of the isolated RNA, so they sequenced expressed TCRB transcripts. Here immunoSEQ multiplex PCR was the method, and the copy in TCRdb shows in-frame clones only, minus some. The data contain 500,000 to 700,000 clones, 15% to 19% of them singletons. Sequences were obtained from naive CD4+ T cells from blood. The origin of the receptors is a man aged 18 to 29 in good health.

The chain uses TRBV28 and TRBJ2-6; D is unclear. Deletions cut 6 bases from V and 1 base from J, with 10 bases between. Germline lookup yields CDR1 MDHEN and CDR2 SYDVKM. The CDR3 extends over 15 amino acids. CDR3 sequence (DNA): TGTGCCAGCAGCCTCCAGCCTTCTGGGGCCAACGTCCTGACTTTC. Translating it yields CASSLQPSGANVLTF.

This clone was seen a few times. The J gene is TRBJ2-7, the V gene TRBV10-3; D may be TRBD1 (6 bases). The germline V gene encodes CDR1 ENHRY and CDR2 SYGVKD. With 7 bases removed from V and 0 bases from J, the gap between germline ends came to 16 bases. The CDR3 length is 15 residues. CDR3 nucleotides: TGTGCCATCAACGCACTCGCAGGGGCCTCCTACGAGCAGTACTTC. Encoded protein: CAINALAGASYEQYF.

A few counts support this clone. The chain carries TRBV4-3 and TRBJ2-7; the D gene is possibly TRBD1 (6 bases). Germline loops: CDR1 LGHNA, CDR2 YSLEER. Trimming took off 4 bases at V and 2 bases at J, with 15 bases between the two ends. The CDR3 is 15 amino acids. CDR3 residues: CASSLTQGNPYEQYF. CDR3 nucleotides: TGCGCCAGCAGCCTTACCCAGGGGAACCCCTACGAGCAGTACTTC.

The chain has TRBV7-2 and TRBJ2-1; 9 bases agree with TRBD2. V gave up 3 bases and J gave up 0 bases; unmatched junction bases: 3. Germline V CDR1 and CDR2: SGHTA, FQGNSA. This CDR3 has 16 residues. The CDR3 region is CASSFLAGVSYNEQFF. The CDR3 DNA follows: TGTGCCAGCAGCTTCTTAGCGGGAGTCTCCTACAATGAGCAGTTCTTC. Combining the CDR3 with reference TRBV7-2 and TRBJ2-1 gives the whole variable domain GAGVSQSPSNKVTEKGKDVELRCDPISGHTALYWYRQSLGQGLEFLIYFQGNSAPDKSGLPSDRFSAERTGGSVSTLTIQRTQQEDSAVYLCASSFLAGVSYNEQFFGPGTRLTVL.

This clone was found a few times. CDR3 nucleotides: TGTGCTAGTGATCCGGACAGGGGGAAAGAGACCCAGTACTTC. It codes for CASDPDRGKETQYF. The chain employs TRBV12-5 and TRBJ2-5; 10 bases match TRBD1. Germline CDR1 LGHNT, CDR2 FRNRAP. This CDR3 region has 14 residues. The J segment lost 3 bases and the V segment lost 7 bases, leaving 5 bases of the junction unmatched. Based on the CDR3 plus reference TRBV12-5 and TRBJ2-5, the full variable domain is DARVTQTPRHKVTEMGQEVTMRCQPILGHNTVFWYRQTMMQGLELLAYFRNRAPLDDSGMPKDRFSAEMPDATLATLKIQPSEPRDSAVYFCASDPDRGKETQYFGPGTRLLVL.

The genes are TRBV20-1 and TRBJ2-7; the D gene could be TRBD1 or TRBD2 (5 bases each). The length of the CDR3 is 11 residues. CDR1 and CDR2 from the germline V gene are DFQATT and SNEGSKA (reference sequence). The V end was cut by 4 bases, the J end by 12 bases, with 16 bases between. The CDR3 coding sequence is TGCAGTGCTACCCGGGACCGAGTAAGGTACTTC. Its protein is CSATRDRVRYF.

This clone turned up a few times. The gene calls are TRBV7-2 and TRBJ2-5, with a tentative D call TRBD2 (7 bases). CDR3 length: 13 amino acids. Trimming shortened V by 5 bases and J by 3 bases, and 10 bases separated the two germline ends. The germline V gene has CDR1 SGHTA and CDR2 FQGNSA. The CDR3 region is CASSGGAKETQYF. The CDR3 nucleotides are TGTGCCAGCAGCGGGGGGGCCAAAGAGACCCAGTACTTC.

This clone was counted between two and nine times. The chain has TRBV5-1 and TRBJ2-7; D gene ambiguous. In germline, CDR1 is SGHRS, CDR2 YFSETQ. The ends were cut back, 2 bases at V and 3 bases at J, with 18 bases in the middle. This CDR3 has 16 residues. The CDR3 spells CASSFSDKRFRYEQYF. In nucleotides, the CDR3 is TGCGCCAGCAGCTTCAGTGACAAACGCTTCCGCTACGAGCAGTACTTC.

The genes are TRBV10-3 and TRBJ2-1; D tentatively reads TRBD1 or TRBD2 (5 bases each). The CDR3 is made up of 14 amino acids. The V gene's germline CDR1 is ENHRY and CDR2 SYGVKD. V shed 6 bases and J shed 8 bases, with 17 bases lying between them. In DNA form, the CDR3 reads TGTGCCATCAGGGGGGTGGCAGGGTCCCATGAGCAGTTCTTC. Its protein is CAIRGVAGSHEQFF.